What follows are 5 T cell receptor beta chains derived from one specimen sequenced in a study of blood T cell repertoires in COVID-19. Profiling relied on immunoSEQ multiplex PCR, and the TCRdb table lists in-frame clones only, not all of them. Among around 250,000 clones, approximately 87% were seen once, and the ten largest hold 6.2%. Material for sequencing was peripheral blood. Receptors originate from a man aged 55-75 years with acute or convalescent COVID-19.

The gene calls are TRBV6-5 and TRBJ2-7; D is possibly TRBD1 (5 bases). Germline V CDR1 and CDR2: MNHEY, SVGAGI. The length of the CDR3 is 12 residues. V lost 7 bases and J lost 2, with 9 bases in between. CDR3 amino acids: CASTSRAYEQYF. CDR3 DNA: TGTGCCAGCACCTCCAGGGCCTACGAGCAGTACTTC.

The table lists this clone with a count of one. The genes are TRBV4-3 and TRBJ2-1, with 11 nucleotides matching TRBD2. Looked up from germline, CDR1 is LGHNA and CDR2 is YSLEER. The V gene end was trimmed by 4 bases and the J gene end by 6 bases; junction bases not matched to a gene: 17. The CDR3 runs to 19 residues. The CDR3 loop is CASSPSVLAGVGLVNEQFF. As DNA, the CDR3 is TGCGCCAGCAGCCCCTCCGTACTAGCGGGAGTAGGGCTCGTCAATGAGCAGTTCTTC.

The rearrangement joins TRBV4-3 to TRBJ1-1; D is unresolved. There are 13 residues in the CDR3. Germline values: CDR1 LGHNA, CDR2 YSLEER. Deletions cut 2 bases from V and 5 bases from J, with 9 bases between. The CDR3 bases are TGCGCCAGCAGCCAAAAGGCGAGGACTGAAGCTTTCTTT. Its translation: CASSQKARTEAFF.

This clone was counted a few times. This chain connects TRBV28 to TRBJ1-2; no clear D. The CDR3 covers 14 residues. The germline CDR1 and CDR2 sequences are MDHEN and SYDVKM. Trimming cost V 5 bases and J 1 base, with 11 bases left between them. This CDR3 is CASSPLGSNYGYTF. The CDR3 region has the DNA TGTGCCAGCAGTCCCTTGGGGAGTAACTATGGCTACACCTTC.

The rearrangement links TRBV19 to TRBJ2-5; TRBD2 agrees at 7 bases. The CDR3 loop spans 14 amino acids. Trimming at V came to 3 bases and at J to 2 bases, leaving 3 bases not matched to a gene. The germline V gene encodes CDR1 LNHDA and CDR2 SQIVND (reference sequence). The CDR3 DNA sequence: TGTGCCAGTAGTATCCTAGCGGCTCAAGAGACCCAGTACTTC. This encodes CASSILAAQETQYF.